This is a list of T cell receptor beta chains from one sample in a study of OX40 agonist ivuxolimab in advanced cancers. Profiling relied on immunoSEQ multiplex PCR, and the TCRdb table lists in-frame clones only, not all of them. The sample gives about 95,000 clones, 75% to 90% of which show up once; approximately 0.3% is in the top ten. Sample: CD4+ or CD8+ T cells sorted from blood, taken in a trial of the OX40 agonist ivuxolimab. The origin of the receptors is an adult with an advanced solid tumor such as melanoma, head and neck, liver or kidney cancer. The CDR3 runs from the conserved cysteine through the conserved F or W. D genes are given only for firm matches. Not all rows give a size; the values are once, few, many and, for expanded clones, a class.

.,TRBJ2-3,TRBV14,.,CASSQERITQYF,TGTGCCAGCAGCCAAGAGAGGATTACGCAGTATTTT
TRBD1,TRBJ2-1,TRBV28,.,CASSTGGPAYNEQFF,TGTGCCAGCAGCACAGGGGGCCCAGCCTACAATGAGCAGTTCTTC
.,TRBJ2-1,TRBV28,.,CASSPRGEQFF,TGTGCCAGCAGTCCCAGGGGTGAGCAGTTCTTC
TRBD1,TRBJ1-4,TRBV27,.,CASRTTTGGGLEKLFF,TGTGCCAGCAGGACCACCACAGGGGGAGGTTTAGAAAAACTGTTTTTT
TRBD2,TRBJ2-1,TRBV11-2,.,CASSLGGPSEQFF,TGTGCCAGCAGCTTGGGAGGGCCTAGTGAGCAGTTCTTC
TRBD1,TRBJ1-3,TRBV25-1,.,CASSLRGGQGNTIYF,TGTGCCAGCAGTCTCCGAGGGGGACAGGGAAACACCATATATTTT
TRBD1,TRBJ2-3,TRBV9,.,CASTPGGYFTDTQYF,TGTGCCAGCACCCCAGGGGGCTACTTTACAGATACGCAGTATTTT
.,TRBJ1-1,TRBV30,.,CAWSDRNTEAFF,TGTGCCTGGAGTGACAGGAACACTGAAGCTTTCTTT
TRBD1,TRBJ1-2,TRBV28,.,CASSGQDPSGYTF,TGTGCCAGCTCGGGACAGGACCCCTCTGGCTACACCTTC
TRBD1,TRBJ2-7,TRBV27,.,CASRKDRLLGEQYF,TGTGCCAGCAGGAAGGACAGGCTCCTGGGGGAGCAGTACTTC
.,TRBJ2-5,TRBV5-1,.,CASSLVGETQYF,TGCGCCAGCAGCTTGGTTGGAGAGACCCAGTACTTC
TRBD2,TRBJ2-2,TRBV11-3,.,CASSLRGGGYGELFF,TGTGCCAGCAGCTTACGCGGGGGAGGTTACGGGGAGCTGTTTTTT
.,TRBJ1-1,TRBV27,.,CASSTFRGSGVGAFF,TGTGCCAGCAGCACCTTCCGGGGGTCCGGGGTCGGAGCTTTCTTT
.,TRBJ1-5,TRBV30,.,CAWSKRGQPQHF,TGTGCCTGGAGTAAGAGGGGGCAGCCCCAGCATTTT
.,TRBJ2-6,TRBV7-2,.,CAATGANVLTF,TGTGCCGCCACTGGGGCCAACGTCCTGACTTTC
.,TRBJ1-5,TRBV12-2,.,CASLKSGWNQPQHF,TGTGCAAGTCTCAAATCGGGGTGGAATCAGCCCCAGCATTTT
.,TRBJ2-7,TRBV7-6,.,CASSLSADNLYEQYF,TGTGCCAGCAGCCTTAGCGCGGACAATCTCTACGAGCAGTACTTC
TRBD2,TRBJ2-5,TRBV5-4,once,CASSFRLAGVGETQYF,TGTGCCAGCAGCTTTAGACTAGCGGGAGTCGGGGAGACCCAGTACTTC
.,TRBJ1-3,TRBV11-2,.,CASSLDYGGSGNTIYF,TGTGCCAGCAGCTTAGATTACGGCGGCTCTGGAAACACCATATATTTT
.,TRBJ2-7,TRBV2,.,CASSVTDEQYF,TGTGCCAGCAGTGTAACGGACGAGCAGTACTTC
.,TRBJ1-1,TRBV19,.,CASRTINTEAFF,TGTGCCAGTAGGACAATTAACACTGAAGCTTTCTTT
TRBD1,TRBJ2-7,TRBV28,once,CASSRGQVPLIQQYF,TGTGCCAGCAGTCGAGGACAGGTGCCGTTGATCCAGCAGTACTTC
TRBD1,TRBJ2-4,TRBV28,.,CASSSTGTIIQYF,TGTGCCAGCAGTTCGACAGGGACGATAATTCAGTACTTC
TRBD1,TRBJ1-5,TRBV10-3,.,CAISEGQGGDQPQHF,TGTGCCATCAGTGAAGGACAGGGTGGCGATCAGCCCCAGCATTTT
.,TRBJ2-1,TRBV4-3,once,CASSQEAQGTLNEQFF,TGCGCCAGCAGCCAAGAGGCTCAGGGGACTCTCAATGAGCAGTTCTTC
TRBD1,TRBJ1-1,TRBV25-1,.,CASKDRGLNTEAFF,TGTGCCAGCAAGGACAGGGGCCTGAACACTGAAGCTTTCTTT
TRBD1,TRBJ1-1,TRBV23-1,.,CASSQRTGQGPNTEAFF,TGCGCCAGCAGTCAGCGGACAGGCCAGGGGCCCAACACTGAAGCTTTCTTT
TRBD1,TRBJ2-7,TRBV7-9,once,CASSTGTETYEQYF,TGTGCCAGCAGCACCGGGACAGAAACCTACGAGCAGTACTTC
.,TRBJ1-1,TRBV27,.,CASSPTTYTEAFF,TGTGCCAGCAGTCCCACGACTTACACTGAAGCTTTCTTT
.,TRBJ2-2,TRBV6-4,.,CASSDGVGDTGELFF,TGTGCCAGCAGTGACGGGGTTGGAGACACCGGGGAGCTGTTTTTT
TRBD1,TRBJ2-7,TRBV28,.,CASSRGQGISYEQYF,TGTGCCAGCAGCCGGGGACAGGGGATTTCCTACGAGCAGTACTTC
.,TRBJ2-1,TRBV7-9,.,CASSLPLKTVAEYNEQFF,TGTGCCAGCAGCTTACCTCTAAAAACGGTAGCTGAGTACAATGAGCAGTTCTTC
.,TRBJ1-4,TRBV7-9,.,CASSSGFLGAGSGEKLFF,TGTGCCAGCAGCTCTGGATTCTTAGGGGCAGGGAGTGGTGAAAAACTGTTTTTT
.,TRBJ1-1,TRBV15,.,CATSSQGIGNTEAFF,TGTGCCACCAGCAGTCAGGGGATCGGGAACACTGAAGCTTTCTTT
TRBD1,TRBJ1-1,TRBV6-5,once,CASINPGGSTEAFF,TGTGCCAGCATCAACCCAGGGGGAAGTACTGAAGCTTTCTTT
TRBD1,TRBJ1-6,TRBV27,.,CASSWGDRDNSPLRF,TGTGCCAGCAGTTGGGGGGACAGGGATAATTCACCCCTCCGCTTT
TRBD2,TRBJ2-2,TRBV18,.,CASSPALAGGSNTGELFF,TGTGCCAGCTCACCAGCGCTAGCGGGAGGTTCTAACACCGGGGAGCTGTTTTTT
TRBD2,TRBJ2-7,TRBV6-1,few,CASRFPGLATYEQYF,TGTGCCAGCCGATTCCCGGGACTAGCGACCTACGAGCAGTACTTC
.,TRBJ2-1,TRBV6-5,.,CASSPRTTYNEQFF,TGTGCCAGCAGTCCAAGGACAACTTACAATGAGCAGTTCTTC
.,TRBJ2-5,TRBV27,once,CASSQSPVQETQYF,TGTGCCAGCAGCCAATCCCCGGTGCAAGAGACCCAGTACTTC
TRBD1,TRBJ1-2,TRBV27,.,CASSSGQGAFNYGYTF,TGTGCCAGCAGTTCGGGACAGGGGGCCTTCAACTATGGCTACACCTTC